The entry below gives a single T cell receptor beta chain sequence along with its context. There is no known antigen for this receptor. Base qualities are not at hand, and no much larger clone is one base apart. Library prep was done by the immunoSEQ multiplex PCR assay. Sourced from immuneACCESS, this table was stored by TCRdb with only in-frame sequences that have V and J called. A share of the clones is absent; for the studies checked, an unresolved V gene accounts for under half, and the remainder has no known explanation. The sample contains 95,000 to 150,000 clones, about nine tenths of them found a single time. 6.9% of the sample comes from the top ten. The study evaluated CTLA-4 blockade (ipilimumab) given together with focal radiation therapy in patients who had chemo-refractory metastatic non-small-cell lung cancer. This sample was taken from a study of radiotherapy plus CTLA-4 blockade in lung cancer (dated 2018 in TCRdb). The study in broad terms: Among enrolled patients, approximately 17% had an objective response and 30% to 40% reached disease control. Paper-wide results and their limitations: After treatment with radiotherapy and ipilimumab, TCR clones that came from tumors expanded in the peripheral blood. Early dynamic changes in blood T cell clones, together with increased serum interferon-beta after radiation, were reported as the strongest predictors of response.

As encoded in the germline V gene (reference sequence), CDR1 is SEHNR while CDR2 is FQNEAQ. Trimming takes 7 bases from V and 3 bases from J, and the germline ends sit 16 bases apart. The CDR3 sequence holds 14 residues, the cysteine and phenylalanine included. The sequence is cut down to CDR3 DNA, 42 bases in frame from base 1. The origin of this receptor is a human donor with non-small cell lung cancer that progressed on radiotherapy plus ipilimumab. The chain is assembled from TRBV7-9 and TRBJ2-7; TRBD1 is perhaps the D gene, given 6 matching bases. The sample consisted of peripheral blood, taken from a patient treated with radiotherapy plus ipilimumab. For the CDR3, the sequence is CASTIGDTLYEQYF. The DNA sequence reads TGTGCCAGCACCATAGGGGACACTCTCTACGAGCAGTACTTC.